These 16 T cell receptor beta chains were all obtained from the same sample, sequenced in a study of blood T cell repertoires in COVID-19. Using immunoSEQ multiplex PCR, the repertoire was profiled, and TCRdb retains in-frame clones only, with some absent. The table records about 380,000 clones, around 85% of them present only once. Sequences were obtained from peripheral blood. The receptors originated from a woman between 18 and 29 years old with acute or convalescent COVID-19.

The V call is TRBV5-6, the J call TRBJ2-7, with D maybe TRBD2 (6 bases). This CDR3 contains 12 residues. The germline CDR1 and CDR2 sequences are SGHDT and YYEEEE. Trimming cost V 3 bases and J 3 bases, with 7 bases left between them. CDR3 loop: CASSSGVYEQYF. In DNA, the CDR3 is TGTGCCAGCAGCTCGGGAGTCTACGAGCAGTACTTC. The whole variable domain, filled in from reference TRBV5-6 and TRBJ2-7, reads DAGVTQSPTHLIKTRGQQVTLRCSPKSGHDTVSWYQQALGQGPQFIFQYYEEEERQRGNFPDRFSGHQFPNYSSELNVNALLLGDSALYLCASSSGVYEQYFGPGTRLTVT.

This clone was recorded only once. The chain recombines TRBV5-1 with TRBJ1-4, with 9 bases matching TRBD1. This CDR3 has 14 residues. Germline-derived CDR1 and CDR2 are SGHRS and YFSETQ. J was trimmed by 8 bases and V by 0 bases; bases with no gene match: 2. The CDR3 protein is CASSLDGQGEKLFF. For the CDR3, the DNA is TGCGCCAGCAGCTTGGACGGACAGGGGGAAAAACTGTTTTTT.

The chain joins TRBV12-1 to TRBJ1-2. TRBV12-1 is recorded as a pseudogene. The CDR3 is 14 residues long. CDR3 nucleotides: TGTGCCAGCAGCTTTTTTGTGGATCCGGGAGGCTACACCTTC. Translating it yields CASSFFVDPGGYTF.

This clone has only one observation. The rearrangement links TRBV6-5 to TRBJ2-7; no firm D call. V dropped 0 bases and J dropped 5 bases, with 8 bases sitting between them. CDR1 and CDR2 (germline): MNHEY, SVGAGI. The CDR3 runs to 13 residues. CDR3 coding DNA: TGTGCCAGCAGTTACTCGACTTTCGACGAGCAGTACTTC. Translated, it gives CASSYSTFDEQYF.

The chain joins TRBV30 to TRBJ1-2; D ambiguous. V dropped 0 bases and J dropped 6 bases, with 14 bases sitting between them. This CDR3 is built from 14 residues. Germline CDR1 GTSNPN, CDR2 SVGIG (reference sequence). CDR3 residues: CAWSVMVSEDGYTF. CDR3 coding DNA: TGTGCCTGGAGTGTAATGGTGTCAGAGGATGGCTACACCTTC.

This sequence joins TRBV19 and TRBJ2-3; possible D gene TRBD2, 6 bases. Germline V gives CDR1 LNHDA, CDR2 SQIVND (reference sequence). V gave up 3 bases and J gave up 6 bases, with 13 bases separating them. This CDR3 is built from 14 residues. The CDR3 DNA follows: TGTGCCAGTAGTATTACAGGAGGGGCCGATACGCAGTATTTT. Residues: CASSITGGADTQYF.

The CDR3 here is CASSQDAGTGELFF. CDR3 in DNA: TGTGCCAGCAGCCAAGATGCAGGAACCGGGGAGCTGTTTTTT. The V gene is TRBV3-1 (or the pseudogene TRBV3-2), the J gene TRBJ2-2; unclear D gene. The V and J ends lost 0 bases and 5 bases respectively, with 7 bases between them. CDR3 length equals 14 residues. Germline CDR1 is LGHDT and CDR2 is YNNKEL (reference sequence).

The chain combines TRBV28 with TRBJ2-7; D is ambiguous. This CDR3 has 12 amino acids. The germline V gene encodes CDR1 MDHEN and CDR2 SYDVKM. Trimming left V 2 bases short and J 3 bases short, with 5 bases between. CDR3 amino acids: CASSLRGYEQYF. CDR3 in DNA: TGTGCCAGCAGTTTACGAGGCTACGAGCAGTACTTC. Based on the CDR3 plus reference TRBV28 and TRBJ2-7, the full variable domain is DVKVTQSSRYLVKRTGEKVFLECVQDMDHENMFWYRQDPGLGLRLIYFSYDVKMKEKGDIPEGYSVSREKKERFSLILESASTNQTSMYLCASSLRGYEQYFGPGTRLTVT.

This clone appeared once. The gene calls are TRBV18 and TRBJ2-2, with TRBD1 as a possible D gene (6 bases). CDR1 and CDR2 from the germline V gene are KGHSH and LQKENI. CDR3 length: 15 residues. Trimming took off 4 bases at V and 1 base at J, with 10 bases between the two ends. The CDR3 bases are TGTGCCAGCTCACAAACAGGGAAGAACACCGGGGAGCTGTTTTTT. It codes for CASSQTGKNTGELFF.

The chain has TRBV10-3 and TRBJ1-5; no clear D gene. The CDR3 runs 13 residues. Trimming cost V 3 bases and J 0 bases, with 3 bases left between them. Germline CDR1 reads ENHRY; CDR2 reads SYGVKD. The CDR3 protein is CAISDHSNQPQHF. Here the CDR3 DNA reads TGTGCCATCAGTGACCATAGCAATCAGCCCCAGCATTTT.

The genes are TRBV5-1 and TRBJ1-5, with D unresolved. With 4 bases removed from V and 5 bases from J, the gap between germline ends came to 10 bases. Germline V lookup: CDR1 SGHRS, CDR2 YFSETQ. CDR3 length equals 13 residues. CDR3 loop: CASSLSGDQPQHF. The CDR3 nucleotides are TGCGCCAGCAGCCTGTCCGGAGATCAGCCCCAGCATTTT. The complete variable domain, with remaining parts taken from reference TRBV5-1 and TRBJ1-5, reads KAGVTQTPRYLIKTRGQQVTLSCSPISGHRSVSWYQQTPGQGLQFLFEYFSETQRNKGNFPGRFSGRQFSNSRSEMNVSTLELGDSALYLCASSLSGDQPQHFGDGTRLSIL.

The chain joins TRBV4-1 to TRBJ2-3, with D maybe TRBD1 (5 bases). Germline V gene sequence: CDR1 MGHRA, CDR2 YSYEKL. The V end lost 2 bases, the J end lost 5 bases, and 17 bases lay between the germline ends. This CDR3 is built from 16 residues. The CDR3 nucleotides are TGCGCCAGCAGCCAATATGTCTTAGGCAGGGAAGATACGCAGTATTTT. It specifies CASSQYVLGREDTQYF.

J is TRBJ2-3 and V is TRBV5-4; 9 nucleotides agree with TRBD1. V shed 4 bases and J 2 bases; nucleotides not matched to a gene: 5. The CDR3 is 15 amino acids. The germline gives CDR1 SGHNT, CDR2 YYREEE (reference sequence). CDR3 nucleotide sequence: TGTGCCAGCAGCCCCCGGACAGGGGCCACAGATACGCAGTATTTT. Encoded protein: CASSPRTGATDTQYF. The full variable domain, in which reference TRBV5-4 and TRBJ2-3 provide the parts outside the CDR3, is ETGVTQSPTHLIKTRGQQVTLRCSSQSGHNTVSWYQQALGQGPQFIFQYYREEENGRGNFPPRFSGLQFPNYSSELNVNALELDDSALYLCASSPRTGATDTQYFGPGTRLTVL.

The V call is TRBV11-2, the J call TRBJ1-2; 9 bases agree with TRBD1. Looked up from germline, CDR1 is SGHAT and CDR2 is FQNNGV. This CDR3 comprises 13 residues. The junction had 2 bases not matched to a gene; V was cut back by 1 base and J by 8 bases. The CDR3 sequence is CASSLGQGGGYTF. CDR3 bases: TGTGCCAGCAGCTTAGGACAGGGGGGCGGCTACACCTTC. Complete variable domain (other parts from reference TRBV11-2 and TRBJ1-2): EAGVAQSPRYKIIEKRQSVAFWCNPISGHATLYWYQQILGQGPKLLIQFQNNGVVDDSQLPKDRFSAERLKGVDSTLKIQPAKLEDSAVYLCASSLGQGGGYTFGSGTRLTVV.

The rearrangement uses TRBV15 and TRBJ2-5; weak D call: TRBD1 (5 bases). CDR3 length: 15 amino acids. Trimming removed 5 bases from V and 5 bases from J, with 18 bases in between. The germline V gene has CDR1 LNHNV and CDR2 YYDKDF (reference sequence). The CDR3 bases are TGTGCCACCAGCCCTCTGCAGGGATCGGGTGAGACCCAGTACTTC. It yields the protein CATSPLQGSGETQYF. Full variable domain (outside the CDR3, taken from reference TRBV15 and TRBJ2-5): DAMVIQNPRYQVTQFGKPVTLSCSQTLNHNVMYWYQQKSSQAPKLLFHYYDKDFNNEADTPDNFQSRRPNTSFCFLDIRSPGLGDTAMYLCATSPLQGSGETQYFGPGTRLLVL.

The chain is built from TRBV7-3 and TRBJ2-3; perhaps TRBD2 as D (6 bases). CDR3 length: 14 amino acids. The V and J ends lost 6 bases and 5 bases respectively, with 15 bases between them. Germline V lookup: CDR1 SGHTA, CDR2 FQGTGA. CDR3 sequence reads: CASSRTGAGDTQYF. DNA of the CDR3: TGTGCCAGCAGTCGAACGGGAGCCGGAGATACGCAGTATTTT.